The source of this T cell receptor beta chain is a study of cytomegalovirus exposure and HLA in healthy donors. Notes on the study in general: CMV serostatus was the sole immune exposure data available. Relative to equally common others, HLA-associated TCR beta chains showed greater clonal expansion in a later analysis.

With regard to this clone: Its cognate antigen is unknown.

V gave up 1 base and J gave up 5 bases, with 6 bases separating them. Germline V gene data show CDR1 as MGHDK and CDR2 as SYGVNS. The CDR3 spans 13 residues. Researchers ran the PCR with 60 Vbeta and 13 Jbeta primers. Only in-frame clones appear in the TCRdb table, and some are missing; sequencing was by immunoSEQ multiplex PCR. The sample lists 150,000 to 200,000 clones; roughly 77% were seen once. This chain links TRBV25-1 with TRBJ1-5; D uncertain. The specimen sequenced was PBMCs. The TCR comes from a middle-aged man in good health and CMV-seropositive. Here the CDR3 reads CASSEFGYQPQHF. The CDR3 DNA reads TGTGCCAGCAGTGAATTCGGTTATCAGCCCCAGCATTTT.